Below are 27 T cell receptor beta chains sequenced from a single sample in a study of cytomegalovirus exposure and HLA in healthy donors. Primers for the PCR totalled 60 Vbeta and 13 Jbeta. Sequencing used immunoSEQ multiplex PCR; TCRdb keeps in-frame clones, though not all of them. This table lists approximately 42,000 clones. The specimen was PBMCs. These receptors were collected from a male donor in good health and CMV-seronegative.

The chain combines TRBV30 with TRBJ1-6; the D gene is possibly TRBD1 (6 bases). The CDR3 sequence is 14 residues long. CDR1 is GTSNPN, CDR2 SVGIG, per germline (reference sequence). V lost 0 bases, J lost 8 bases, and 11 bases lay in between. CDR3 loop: CAWSVGTPDSPLHF. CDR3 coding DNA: TGTGCCTGGAGTGTCGGGACACCCGATTCACCCCTCCACTTT.

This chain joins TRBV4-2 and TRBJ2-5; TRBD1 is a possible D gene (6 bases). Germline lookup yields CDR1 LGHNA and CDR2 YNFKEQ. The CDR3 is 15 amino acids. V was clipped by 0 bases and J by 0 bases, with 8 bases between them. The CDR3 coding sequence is TGTGCCAGCAGCCAAGATAGGGGGAACCAAGAGACCCAGTACTTC. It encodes CASSQDRGNQETQYF.

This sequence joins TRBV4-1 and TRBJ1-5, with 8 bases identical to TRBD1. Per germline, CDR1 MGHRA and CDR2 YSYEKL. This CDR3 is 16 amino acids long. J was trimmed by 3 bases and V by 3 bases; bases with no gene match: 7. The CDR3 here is CASSHPGGPINQPQHF. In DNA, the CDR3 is TGCGCCAGCAGCCATCCAGGGGGCCCCATCAATCAGCCCCAGCATTTT.

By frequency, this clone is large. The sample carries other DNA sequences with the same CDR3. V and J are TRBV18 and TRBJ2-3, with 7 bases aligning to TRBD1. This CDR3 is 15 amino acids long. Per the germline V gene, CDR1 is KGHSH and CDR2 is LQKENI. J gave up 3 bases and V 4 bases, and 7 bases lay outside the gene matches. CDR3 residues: CASSHRQGGTDTQYF. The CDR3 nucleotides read TGTGCCAGCTCACATAGACAGGGCGGTACAGATACGCAGTATTTT.

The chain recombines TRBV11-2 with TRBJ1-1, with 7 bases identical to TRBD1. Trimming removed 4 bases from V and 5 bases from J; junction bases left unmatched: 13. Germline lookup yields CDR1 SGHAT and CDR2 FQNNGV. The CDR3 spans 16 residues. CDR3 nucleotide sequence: TGTGCCAGCAGCTCGGGACAGTACAGTGTAGGTACTGAAGCTTTCTTT. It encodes CASSSGQYSVGTEAFF.

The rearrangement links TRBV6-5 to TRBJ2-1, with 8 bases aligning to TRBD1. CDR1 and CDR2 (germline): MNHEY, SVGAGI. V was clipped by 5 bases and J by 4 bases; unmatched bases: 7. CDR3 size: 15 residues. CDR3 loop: CASSRGQGAYNEQFF. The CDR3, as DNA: TGTGCCAGCAGTCGCGGACAGGGAGCTTACAATGAGCAGTTCTTC.

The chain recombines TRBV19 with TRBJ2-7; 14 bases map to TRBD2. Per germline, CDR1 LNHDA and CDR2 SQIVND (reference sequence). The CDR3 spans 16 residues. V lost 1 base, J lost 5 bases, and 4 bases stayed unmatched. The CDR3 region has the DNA TGTGCCAGTAGTATAGTTGGGACTAGCGGGAGTAACGAGCAGTACTTC. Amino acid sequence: CASSIVGTSGSNEQYF.

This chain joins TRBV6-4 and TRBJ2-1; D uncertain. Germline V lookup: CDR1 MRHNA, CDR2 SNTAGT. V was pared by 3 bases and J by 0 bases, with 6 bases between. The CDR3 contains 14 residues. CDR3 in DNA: TGTGCCAGCAGTGAAAGGAGCTCCTACAATGAGCAGTTCTTC. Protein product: CASSERSSYNEQFF.

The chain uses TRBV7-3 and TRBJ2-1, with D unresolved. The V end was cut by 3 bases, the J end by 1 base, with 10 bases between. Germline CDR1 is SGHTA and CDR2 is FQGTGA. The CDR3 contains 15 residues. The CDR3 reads CASSFERWSYNEQFF. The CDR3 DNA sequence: TGTGCCAGCAGCTTCGAGCGTTGGTCCTACAATGAGCAGTTCTTC.

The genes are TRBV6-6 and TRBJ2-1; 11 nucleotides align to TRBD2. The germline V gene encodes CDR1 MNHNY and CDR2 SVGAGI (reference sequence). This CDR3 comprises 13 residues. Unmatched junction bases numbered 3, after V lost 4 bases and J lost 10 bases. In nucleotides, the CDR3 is TGTGCCAGCAGTTCACTAGCGGGAGAGGAGCAGTTCTTC. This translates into CASSSLAGEEQFF.

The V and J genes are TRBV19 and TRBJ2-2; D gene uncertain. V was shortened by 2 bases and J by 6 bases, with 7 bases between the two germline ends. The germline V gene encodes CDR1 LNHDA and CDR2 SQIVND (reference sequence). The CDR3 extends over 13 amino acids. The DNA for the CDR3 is TGTGCCAGTAGTATATACACCTCCGGGGAGCTGTTTTTT. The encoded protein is CASSIYTSGELFF.

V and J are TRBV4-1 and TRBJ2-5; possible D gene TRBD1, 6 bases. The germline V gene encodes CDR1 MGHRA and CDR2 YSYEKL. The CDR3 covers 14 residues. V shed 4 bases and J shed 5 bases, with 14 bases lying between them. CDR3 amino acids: CASSRQEAGETQYF. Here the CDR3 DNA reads TGCGCCAGCAGCCGACAGGAGGCCGGGGAGACCCAGTACTTC.

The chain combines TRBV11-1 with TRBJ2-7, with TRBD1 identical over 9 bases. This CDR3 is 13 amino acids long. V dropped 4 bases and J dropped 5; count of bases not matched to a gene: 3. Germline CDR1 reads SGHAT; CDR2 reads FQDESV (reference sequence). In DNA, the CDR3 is TGTGCCAGCAGCTCTGACAGGGGGGACGAGCAGTACTTC. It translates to CASSSDRGDEQYF.

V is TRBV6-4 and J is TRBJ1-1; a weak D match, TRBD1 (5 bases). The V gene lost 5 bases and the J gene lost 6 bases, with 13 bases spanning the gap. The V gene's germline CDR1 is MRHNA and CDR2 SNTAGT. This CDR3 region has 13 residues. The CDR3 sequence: CASSPGGGAEAFF. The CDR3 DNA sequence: TGTGCCAGCAGTCCCGGGGGTGGGGCTGAAGCTTTCTTT.

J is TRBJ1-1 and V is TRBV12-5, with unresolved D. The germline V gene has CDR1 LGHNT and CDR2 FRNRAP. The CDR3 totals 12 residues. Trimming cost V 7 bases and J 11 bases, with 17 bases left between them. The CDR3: CASAPAGAGAFF. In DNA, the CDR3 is TGTGCTAGTGCTCCGGCGGGCGCCGGGGCTTTCTTT.

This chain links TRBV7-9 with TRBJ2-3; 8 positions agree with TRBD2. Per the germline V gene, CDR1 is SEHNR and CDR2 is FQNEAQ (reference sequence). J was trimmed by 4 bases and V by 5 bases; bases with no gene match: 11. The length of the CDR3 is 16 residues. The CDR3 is CASSARTSLVSDTQYF. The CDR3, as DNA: TGTGCCAGCAGCGCTCGGACTAGCTTGGTATCAGATACGCAGTATTTT. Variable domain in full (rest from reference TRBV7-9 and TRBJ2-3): DTGVSQNPRHKITKRGQNVTFRCDPISEHNRLYWYRQTLGQGPEFLTYFQNEAQLEKSRLLSDRFSAERPKGSFSTLEIQRTEQGDSAMYLCASSARTSLVSDTQYFGPGTRLTVL.

CDR3 loop: CASSYATGRAPQHF. In nucleotides, the CDR3 is TGTGCCAGCAGTTACGCTACAGGGAGGGCGCCCCAGCATTTT. V gene TRBV6-6 combines with J gene TRBJ1-5, with a possible D match to TRBD1 (6 bases). Trimming cost V 2 bases and J 9 bases, with 14 bases left between them. CDR3 size: 14 residues. The germline gives CDR1 MNHNY, CDR2 SVGAGI (reference sequence).

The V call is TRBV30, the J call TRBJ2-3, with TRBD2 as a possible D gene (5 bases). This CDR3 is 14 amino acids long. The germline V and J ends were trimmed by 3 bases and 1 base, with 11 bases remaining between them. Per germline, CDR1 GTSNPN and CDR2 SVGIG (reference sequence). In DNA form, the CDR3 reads TGTGCCTGGAGGGTCACCGGGGGCACAGATACGCAGTATTTT. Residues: CAWRVTGGTDTQYF.

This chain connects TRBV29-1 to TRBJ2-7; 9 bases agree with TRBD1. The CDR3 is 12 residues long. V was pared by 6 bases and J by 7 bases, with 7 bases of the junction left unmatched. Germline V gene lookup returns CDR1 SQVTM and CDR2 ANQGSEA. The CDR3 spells CSVGQGALEQYF. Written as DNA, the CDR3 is TGCAGCGTGGGACAGGGCGCTCTGGAGCAGTACTTC.

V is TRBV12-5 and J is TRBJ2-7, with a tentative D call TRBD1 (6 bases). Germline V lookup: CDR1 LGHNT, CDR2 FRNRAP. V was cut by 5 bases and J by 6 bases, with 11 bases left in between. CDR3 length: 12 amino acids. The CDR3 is CASGNRVGEQYF. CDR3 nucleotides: TGTGCTAGTGGTAACAGGGTGGGCGAGCAGTACTTC.

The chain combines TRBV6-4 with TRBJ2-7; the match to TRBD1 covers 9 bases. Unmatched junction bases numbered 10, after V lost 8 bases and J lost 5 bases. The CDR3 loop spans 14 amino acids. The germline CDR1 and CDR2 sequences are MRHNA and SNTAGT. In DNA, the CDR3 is TGTGCCAGCTCAGGAGGTACAGGGGGCGACGAGCAGTACTTC. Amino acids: CASSGGTGGDEQYF.

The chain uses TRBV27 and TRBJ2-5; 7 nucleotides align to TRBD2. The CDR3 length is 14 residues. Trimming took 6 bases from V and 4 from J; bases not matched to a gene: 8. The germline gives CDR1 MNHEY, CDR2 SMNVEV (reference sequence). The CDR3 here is CASSLRDYGETQYF. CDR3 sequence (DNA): TGTGCCAGCAGCCTCCGGGACTATGGAGAGACCCAGTACTTC.

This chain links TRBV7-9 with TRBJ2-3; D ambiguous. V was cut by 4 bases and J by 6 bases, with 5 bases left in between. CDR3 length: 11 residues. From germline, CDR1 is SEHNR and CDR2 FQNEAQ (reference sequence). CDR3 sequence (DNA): TGTGCCAGCAGCTGGGCGGATACGCAGTATTTT. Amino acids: CASSWADTQYF.

The CDR3 bases are TGCGCCAGTTCGACAGGGGGCGCGAATGGCTACACCTTC. Its protein product is CASSTGGANGYTF. The gene calls are TRBV5-1 and TRBJ1-2; 10 bases agree with TRBD1. Germline V gene data show CDR1 as SGHRS and CDR2 as YFSETQ. With 8 bases clipped from V and 6 bases from J, the junction kept 7 bases outside the gene matches. CDR3 length: 13 amino acids.

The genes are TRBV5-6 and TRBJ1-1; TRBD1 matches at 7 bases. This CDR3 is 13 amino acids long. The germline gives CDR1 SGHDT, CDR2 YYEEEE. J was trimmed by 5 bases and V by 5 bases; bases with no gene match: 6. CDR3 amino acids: CASRGGVGTEAFF. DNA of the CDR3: TGTGCCAGCAGAGGGGGCGTCGGTACTGAAGCTTTCTTT.

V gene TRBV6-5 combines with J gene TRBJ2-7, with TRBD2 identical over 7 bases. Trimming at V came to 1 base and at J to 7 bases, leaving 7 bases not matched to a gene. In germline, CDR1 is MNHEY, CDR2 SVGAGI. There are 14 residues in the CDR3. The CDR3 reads CASSYWGGGGEQYF. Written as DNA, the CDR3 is TGTGCCAGCAGTTACTGGGGGGGAGGAGGTGAGCAGTACTTC.

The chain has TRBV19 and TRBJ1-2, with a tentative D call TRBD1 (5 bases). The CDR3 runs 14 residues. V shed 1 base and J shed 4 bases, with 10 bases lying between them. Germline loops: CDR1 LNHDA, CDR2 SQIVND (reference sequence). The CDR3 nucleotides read TGTGCCAGTAGTATAGGCCAGGGCTTCTATGGCTACACCTTC. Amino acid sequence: CASSIGQGFYGYTF.